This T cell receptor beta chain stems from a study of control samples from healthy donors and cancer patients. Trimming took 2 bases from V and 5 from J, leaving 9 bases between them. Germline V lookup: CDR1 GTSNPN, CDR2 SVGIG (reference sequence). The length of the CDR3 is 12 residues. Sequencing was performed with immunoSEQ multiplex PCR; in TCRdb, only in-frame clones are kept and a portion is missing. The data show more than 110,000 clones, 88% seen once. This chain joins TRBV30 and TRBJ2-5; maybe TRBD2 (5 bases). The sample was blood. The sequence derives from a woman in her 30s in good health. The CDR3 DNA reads TGTGCCTGGAGTATCACGGGGGAGACCCAGTACTTC. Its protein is CAWSITGETQYF.